This is a list of T cell receptor beta chains from one sample in a study of CD4 and CD8 cells across lung adenocarcinoma regions. TCRdb ran MiXCR on the PCR reads and lists one entry per CDR3 protein. The data contain about 3,300 distinct CDR3 sequences, about three fifths of them singletons. What was sequenced was CD4+ T cells from the margin of a lung tumor. The receptors derive from a female donor with lung adenocarcinoma. The CD4 and CD8 labels of this study may be unreliable. Both conserved end residues are part of each CDR3. The D gene is left open where the match is weak. For some rows the clone size is stated as once, few or many, or as a class when expanded; others skip it.

-,TRBV6-4,15,TRBJ2-3,-,CASSEGTCGKDTQYF,TGTGCCAGCAGTGAGGGGACGTGCGGCAAAGATACGCAGTACTTT
-,TRBV7-2,16,TRBJ2-1,-,CASSPEGSLSYNEQFF,TGTGCCAGCAGCCCTGAGGGGAGTCTATCCTACAATGAGCAGTTCTTC
few,TRBV4-1,16,TRBJ1-2,-,CASSQEPRLLFGGYTF,TGCGCCAGCAGCCAAGAGCCCAGGCTCCTTTTTGGTGGCTACACCTTC
-,TRBV12-3/TRBV12-4,12,TRBJ2-2,-,CASFKGSGELFF,TGTGCCAGTTTCAAGGGAAGCGGGGAGCTGTTTTTT
large,TRBV6-1,14,TRBJ2-3,-,CASNPGEATDTQYF,TGTGCCAGCAACCCCGGGGAGGCCACAGATACGCAGTATTTT
-,TRBV6-1,17,TRBJ2-1,TRBD2,CASSPVLAGGWYNEQFF,TGTGCCAGCAGCCCAGTCTTAGCGGGGGGGTGGTACAATGAGCAGTTCTTC
-,TRBV6-1,13,TRBJ1-1,-,CASTQRGPAEAFF,TGTGCCAGCACCCAGCGGGGGCCGGCTGAAGCTTTCTTT
few,TRBV7-8,13,TRBJ2-7,-,CASSSRTNYEQYF,TGTGCCAGCAGCTCCAGAACGAACTACGAGCAGTACTTC
few,TRBV6-5,15,TRBJ2-7,-,CASSYSNPLLDEQYF,TGTGCCAGCAGTTACTCGAACCCGTTACTCGACGAGCAGTACTTC
-,TRBV27,14,TRBJ2-3,-,CASRGVPTTDTQYF,TGTGCCAGCAGGGGCGTCCCTACCACAGATACGCAGTATTTT
-,TRBV6-1,12,TRBJ1-1,-,CASSGPNTEAFF,TGTGCCAGCAGCGGACCGAACACTGAAGCTTTCTTT
-,TRBV6-1,13,TRBJ2-1,-,CASHRGADNEQFF,TGTGCCAGCCATCGGGGGGCTGACAATGAGCAGTTCTTC
-,TRBV6-5,14,TRBJ2-5,-,CASSSSNLHNEQYF,TGTGCCAGCAGTAGCTCGAATCTCCACAATGAGCAGTACTTC
once,TRBV6-1,13,TRBJ1-2,TRBD1,CASTWTGNYGYTF,TGTGCCAGCACCTGGACAGGGAACTATGGCTACACCTTC
-,TRBV6-1,15,TRBJ1-2,-,CASSPQGGSNYGYTF,TGTGCCAGCAGTCCTCAAGGGGGTAGCAACTATGGCTACACCTTC
-,TRBV6-1,15,TRBJ2-2,TRBD2,CASKKAGASTGELFF,TGTGCCAGCAAAAAAGCGGGAGCCTCCACCGGGGAGCTGTTTTTT
-,TRBV6-1,14,TRBJ1-4,-,CASTGGSSNEKLFF,TGTGCCAGCACTGGCGGTTCGTCTAATGAAAAACTGTTTTTT